This T cell receptor beta chain was profiled in a study of cytomegalovirus exposure and HLA in healthy donors. Study findings and constraints: Association of 15,000 to 20,000 TCR beta sequences with HLA alleles was found at 0.05 false discovery rate in a later analysis.

PCR used 60 Vbeta primers and 13 Jbeta primers. Assay used: immunoSEQ multiplex PCR; TCRdb lists only in-frame clones, some missing. The sample holds 150,000 to 200,000 clones, 75% to 85% seen once. Concerning this clone itself: Antigen specificity is unknown.

Per germline, CDR1 SNHLY and CDR2 FYNNEI. V shed 3 bases and J 4 bases; nucleotides not matched to a gene: 8. The CDR3 length is 16 residues. V usage is TRBV2 and J usage is TRBJ2-5; 10 bases line up with TRBD1. The sample was PBMCs. The sequence was obtained from a woman in her 30s in good health and CMV-seronegative. The DNA for the CDR3 is TGTGCCAGCAGTGATCCCGGGACAGGGGTAACAGAGACCCAGTACTTC. Translated, it gives CASSDPGTGVTETQYF.